The clone carrying this T cell receptor beta chain was detected only once. Assay used: immunoSEQ multiplex PCR; TCRdb lists only in-frame clones, some missing. Of about 100,000 clones detected, less than 95% appear once; the ten largest clones hold 1% to 1.5%. The germline V gene has CDR1 MNHEY and CDR2 SVGAGI. V lost 0 bases to trimming and J lost 0 bases, with 9 bases between them. This CDR3 has 16 amino acids. This record belongs to a study of OX40 agonist ivuxolimab in advanced cancers. The overall study: Among those enrolled, mean age was about 58 years (range 23 to 79) and approximately 83% were male. Therapy given before enrollment (anti-PD-1, anti-PD-L1 or anti-CTLA-4) was allowed, and 30% to 50% had some.

The sequenced sample was CD4+ or CD8+ T cells sorted from blood, obtained in a trial of the OX40 agonist ivuxolimab. This receptor was identified in an adult with an advanced solid tumor such as melanoma, head and neck, liver or kidney cancer. The V and J genes are TRBV6-5 and TRBJ2-1; D gene unclear. The CDR3 coding sequence is TGTGCCAGCAGTTACTCGCCTAGGAGCTCCTACAATGAGCAGTTCTTC. This codes for CASSYSPRSSYNEQFF.